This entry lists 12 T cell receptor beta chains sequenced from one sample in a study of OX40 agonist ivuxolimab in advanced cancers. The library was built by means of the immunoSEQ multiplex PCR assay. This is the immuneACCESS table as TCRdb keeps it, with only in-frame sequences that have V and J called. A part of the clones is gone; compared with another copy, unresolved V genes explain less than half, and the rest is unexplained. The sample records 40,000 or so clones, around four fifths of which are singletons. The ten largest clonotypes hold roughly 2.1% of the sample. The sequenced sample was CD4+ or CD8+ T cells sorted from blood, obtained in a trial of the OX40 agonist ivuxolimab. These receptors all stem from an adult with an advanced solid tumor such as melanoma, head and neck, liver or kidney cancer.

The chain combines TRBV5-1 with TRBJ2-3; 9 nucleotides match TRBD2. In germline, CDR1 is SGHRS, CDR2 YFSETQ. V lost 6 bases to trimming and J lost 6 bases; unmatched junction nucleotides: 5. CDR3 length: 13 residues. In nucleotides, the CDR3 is TGCGCCAGCACAGTGGCGGGAGGGGATACGCAGTATTTT. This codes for CASTVAGGDTQYF.

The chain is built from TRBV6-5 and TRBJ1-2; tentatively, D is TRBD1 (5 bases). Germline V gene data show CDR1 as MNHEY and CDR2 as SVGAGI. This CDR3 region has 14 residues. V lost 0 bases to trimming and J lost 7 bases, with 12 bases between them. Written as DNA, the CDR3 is TGTGCCAGCAGTTACTCGACGGTGCAGGGTGGCTACACCTTC. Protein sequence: CASSYSTVQGGYTF.

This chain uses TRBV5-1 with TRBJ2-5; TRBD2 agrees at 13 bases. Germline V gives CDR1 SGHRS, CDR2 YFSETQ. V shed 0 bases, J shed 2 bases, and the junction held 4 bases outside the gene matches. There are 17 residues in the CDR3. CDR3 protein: CASSLVLAGGLQETQYF. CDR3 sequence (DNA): TGCGCCAGCAGCTTGGTACTAGCGGGGGGGCTGCAAGAGACCCAGTACTTC.

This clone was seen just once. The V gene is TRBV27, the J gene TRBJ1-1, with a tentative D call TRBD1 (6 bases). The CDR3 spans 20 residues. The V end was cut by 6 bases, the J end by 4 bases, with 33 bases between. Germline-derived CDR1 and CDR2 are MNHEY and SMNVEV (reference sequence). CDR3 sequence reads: CASSITNPRVDRFLRTEAFF. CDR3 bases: TGTGCCAGCAGCATAACTAACCCGCGAGTCGACAGGTTCCTCCGCACTGAAGCTTTCTTT.

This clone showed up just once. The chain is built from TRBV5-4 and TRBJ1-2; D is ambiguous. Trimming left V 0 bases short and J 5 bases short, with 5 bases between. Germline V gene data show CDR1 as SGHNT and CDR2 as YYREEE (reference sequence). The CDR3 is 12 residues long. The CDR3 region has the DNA TGTGCCAGCAGCTTGGACGGATATGGCTACACCTTC. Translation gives CASSLDGYGYTF. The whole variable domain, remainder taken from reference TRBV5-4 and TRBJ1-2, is ETGVTQSPTHLIKTRGQQVTLRCSSQSGHNTVSWYQQALGQGPQFIFQYYREEENGRGNFPPRFSGLQFPNYSSELNVNALELDDSALYLCASSLDGYGYTFGSGTRLTVV.

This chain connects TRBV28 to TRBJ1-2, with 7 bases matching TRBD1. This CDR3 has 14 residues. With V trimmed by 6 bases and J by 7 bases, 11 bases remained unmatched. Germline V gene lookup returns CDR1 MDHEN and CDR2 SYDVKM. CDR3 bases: TGTGCCAGCAGCCGACAGGGTATCGAAGTTGGCTACACCTTC. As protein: CASSRQGIEVGYTF.

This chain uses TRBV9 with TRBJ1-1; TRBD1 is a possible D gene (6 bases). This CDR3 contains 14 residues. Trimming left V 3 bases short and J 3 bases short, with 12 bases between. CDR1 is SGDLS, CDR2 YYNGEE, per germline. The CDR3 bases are TGTGCCAGCAGCGCGCGAGGGGGGTACACTGAAGCTTTCTTT. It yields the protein CASSARGGYTEAFF.

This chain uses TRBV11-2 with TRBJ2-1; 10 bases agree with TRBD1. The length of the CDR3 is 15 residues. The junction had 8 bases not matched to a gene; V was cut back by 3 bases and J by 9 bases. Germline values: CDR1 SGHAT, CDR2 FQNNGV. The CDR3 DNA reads TGTGCCAGCAGCTTGGTGACAGGGGGCACGGGTGAGCAGTTCTTC. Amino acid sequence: CASSLVTGGTGEQFF.

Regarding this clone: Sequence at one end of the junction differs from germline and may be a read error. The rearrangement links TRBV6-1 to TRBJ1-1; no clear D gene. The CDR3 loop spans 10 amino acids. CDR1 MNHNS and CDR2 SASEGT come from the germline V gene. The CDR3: CASIHRWATF. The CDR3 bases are TGTGCCAGCATTCACCGATGGGCGACTTTT.

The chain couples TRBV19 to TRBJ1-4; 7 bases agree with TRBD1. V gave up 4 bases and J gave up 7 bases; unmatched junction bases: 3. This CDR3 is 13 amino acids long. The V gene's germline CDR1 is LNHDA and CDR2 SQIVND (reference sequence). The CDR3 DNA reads TGTGCCAGTAGTAAGACAGGGTTTGAAAAACTGTTTTTT. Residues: CASSKTGFEKLFF. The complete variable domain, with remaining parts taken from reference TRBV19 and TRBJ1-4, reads DGGITQSPKYLFRKEGQNVTLSCEQNLNHDAMYWYRQDPGQGLRLIYYSQIVNDFQKGDIAEGYSVSREKKESFPLTVTSAQKNPTAFYLCASSKTGFEKLFFGSGTQLSVL.

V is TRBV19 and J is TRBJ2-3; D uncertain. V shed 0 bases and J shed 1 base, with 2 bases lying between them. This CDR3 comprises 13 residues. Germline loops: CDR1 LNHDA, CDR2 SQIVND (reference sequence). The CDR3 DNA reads TGTGCCAGTAGTATAGACGGCACAGATACGCAGTATTTT. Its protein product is CASSIDGTDTQYF.

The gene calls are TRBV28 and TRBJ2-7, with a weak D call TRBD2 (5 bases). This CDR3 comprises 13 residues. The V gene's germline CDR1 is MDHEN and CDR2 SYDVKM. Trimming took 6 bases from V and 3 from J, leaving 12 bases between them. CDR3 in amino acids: CASRPTRVYEQYF. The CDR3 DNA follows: TGTGCCAGCAGACCGACGAGGGTCTACGAGCAGTACTTC.